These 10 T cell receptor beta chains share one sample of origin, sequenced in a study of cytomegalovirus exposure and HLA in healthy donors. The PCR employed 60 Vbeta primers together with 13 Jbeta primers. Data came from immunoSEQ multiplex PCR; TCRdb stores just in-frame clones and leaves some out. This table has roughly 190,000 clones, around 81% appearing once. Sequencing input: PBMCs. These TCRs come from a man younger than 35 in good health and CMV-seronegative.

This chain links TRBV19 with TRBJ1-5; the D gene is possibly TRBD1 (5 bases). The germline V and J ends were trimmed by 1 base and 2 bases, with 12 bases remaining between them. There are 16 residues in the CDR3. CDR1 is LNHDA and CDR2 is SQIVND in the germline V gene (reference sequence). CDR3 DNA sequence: TGTGCCAGTAGTATAGGTGGGGGGGTGCGCAATCAGCCCCAGCATTTT. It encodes CASSIGGGVRNQPQHF.

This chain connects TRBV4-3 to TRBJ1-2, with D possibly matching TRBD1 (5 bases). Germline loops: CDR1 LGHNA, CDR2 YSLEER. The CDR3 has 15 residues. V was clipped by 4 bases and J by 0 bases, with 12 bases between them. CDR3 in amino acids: CASSPGDRSNYGYTF. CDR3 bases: TGCGCCAGCAGCCCAGGCGACAGATCTAACTATGGCTACACCTTC.

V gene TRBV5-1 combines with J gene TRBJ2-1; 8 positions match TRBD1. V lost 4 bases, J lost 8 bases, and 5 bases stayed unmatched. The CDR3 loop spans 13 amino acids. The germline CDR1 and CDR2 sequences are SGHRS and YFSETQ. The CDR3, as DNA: TGCGCCAGCAGCAGGACAGGGTTCGATGAGCAGTTCTTC. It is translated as CASSRTGFDEQFF. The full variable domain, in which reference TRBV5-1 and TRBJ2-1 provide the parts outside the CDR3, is KAGVTQTPRYLIKTRGQQVTLSCSPISGHRSVSWYQQTPGQGLQFLFEYFSETQRNKGNFPGRFSGRQFSNSRSEMNVSTLELGDSALYLCASSRTGFDEQFFGPGTRLTVL.

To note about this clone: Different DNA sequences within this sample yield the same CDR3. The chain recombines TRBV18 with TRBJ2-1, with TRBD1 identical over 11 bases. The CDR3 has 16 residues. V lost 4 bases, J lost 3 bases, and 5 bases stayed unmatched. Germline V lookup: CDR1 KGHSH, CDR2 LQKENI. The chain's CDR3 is CASSQGQGAGYNEQFF. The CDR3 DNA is TGTGCCAGCTCACAAGGACAGGGGGCGGGCTACAATGAGCAGTTCTTC.

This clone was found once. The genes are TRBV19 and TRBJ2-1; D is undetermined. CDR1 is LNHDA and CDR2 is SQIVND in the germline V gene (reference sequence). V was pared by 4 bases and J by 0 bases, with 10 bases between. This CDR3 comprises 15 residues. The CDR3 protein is CASSTLFSSYNEQFF. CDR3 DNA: TGTGCCAGTAGTACGCTGTTTAGCTCCTACAATGAGCAGTTCTTC.

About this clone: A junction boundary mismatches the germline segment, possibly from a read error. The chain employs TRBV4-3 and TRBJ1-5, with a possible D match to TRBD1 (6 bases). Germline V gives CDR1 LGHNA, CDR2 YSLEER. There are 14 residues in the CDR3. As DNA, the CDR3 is TGCGTCAGCAGCCAATCGCAGGGGTTGCAGCCCCAGCATTTT. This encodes CVSSQSQGLQPQHF.

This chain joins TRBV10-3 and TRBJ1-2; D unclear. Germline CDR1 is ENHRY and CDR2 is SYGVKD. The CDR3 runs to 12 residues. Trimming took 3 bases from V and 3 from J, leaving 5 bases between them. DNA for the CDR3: TGTGCCATCAGTGATCGGGACTATGGCTACACCTTC. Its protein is CAISDRDYGYTF.

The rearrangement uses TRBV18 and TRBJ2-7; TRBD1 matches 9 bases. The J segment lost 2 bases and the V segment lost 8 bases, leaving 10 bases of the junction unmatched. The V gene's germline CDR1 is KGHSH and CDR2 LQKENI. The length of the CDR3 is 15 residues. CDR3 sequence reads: CASPSDRGGTYEQYF. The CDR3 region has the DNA TGTGCCAGCCCATCGGACAGGGGAGGAACCTACGAGCAGTACTTC.

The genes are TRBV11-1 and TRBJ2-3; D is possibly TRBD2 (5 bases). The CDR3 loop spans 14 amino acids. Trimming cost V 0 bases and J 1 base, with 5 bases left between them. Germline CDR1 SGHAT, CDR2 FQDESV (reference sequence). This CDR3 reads CASSLASGTDTQYF. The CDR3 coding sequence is TGTGCCAGCAGCTTAGCTAGCGGCACAGATACGCAGTATTTT.

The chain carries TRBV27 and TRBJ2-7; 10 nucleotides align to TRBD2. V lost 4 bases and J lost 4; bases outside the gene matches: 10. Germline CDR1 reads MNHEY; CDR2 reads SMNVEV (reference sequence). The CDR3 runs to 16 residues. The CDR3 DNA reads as TGTGCCAGCAGTTCCCCTCGAGCGGGAGGGCCTTACGAGCAGTACTTC. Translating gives CASSSPRAGGPYEQYF.